This T cell receptor beta chain appears in the sequencing data of a study of Ad26.COV2.S vaccination and SARS-CoV-2 variants (dated by TCRdb to the early 2020s). About the investigation overall: Vaccine-arm donors were drawn from COV1001, a multicentre, randomized, double-blind, placebo-controlled phase I-IIa trial of Ad26.COV2.S in healthy adults. Trial participants were randomized into five groups of five, in which low-dose or high-dose Ad26.COV2.S was given once or twice, or placebo was given on both occasions. Ad26.COV2.S was administered intramuscularly at a dose of 5x10^10 or 1x10^11 viral particles, either as one shot or as two shots given 56 days apart. Investigators did not know the trial group allocation while performing experiments and assessing outcomes. The TCR-sequenced set comprised roughly 30 samples: some 19 Ad26.COV2.S vaccine recipients, 5 placebo recipients and 8 SARS-CoV-2 convalescent individuals. Sequencing of the TCRbeta repertoire served to evaluate the specificity and breadth of SARS-CoV-2-reactive T cell receptors following Ad26.COV2.S vaccination.

Read against the paper, the sample's treatment or condition label means: 15 to 20 received Ad26.COV2.S at low or high dose, single or two shots; roughly five received placebo; per-sample allocation not given. For vaccine and placebo recipients, repertoires were sequenced using samples collected on day 63 after the first injection. Cohort 1b enrolled fewer than 30 adults aged 18-55 years at a single site in Boston, USA, between 29 July and 7 August 2020. Ad26.COV2.S was a replication-incompetent adenovirus type 26 vector expressing a prefusion-stabilized SARS-CoV-2 spike protein from the original Wuhan strain. Via the germline V gene, CDR1 is SGHDT and CDR2 YYEEEE. The CDR3 covers 15 residues, taking in both the cysteine and the phenylalanine. CDR3 DNA is the only sequence kept; it has 45 bases, read in frame from the first base. Trimming at the junction amounts to 0 bases on V and 6 bases on J, and the germline ends lie 15 bases apart.

The immunoSEQ Assay was the method used to sequence TCRbeta CDR3 regions. After extraction, genomic DNA underwent amplification by bias-controlled multiplex PCR, followed by high-throughput sequencing. Turning to the authors' computational methods: Collapsing and filtering of sequences were performed to quantify the absolute abundance of each unique TCRbeta CDR3 region. T cell fraction was estimated by normalization of TCRbeta template counts to usable DNA, with usable DNA being measured through amplification of reference genes present in all nucleated cells. Repertoire TCRs were annotated as SARS-CoV-2-specific by exact matching of V gene, CDR3 amino acid sequence and J gene to a known reactive TCR set. The reference SARS-CoV-2 TCR set was derived from MIRA and filtered for enrichment in COVID-19-positive ImmuneCODE repertoires, a step that removed public or cross-reactive TCRs. Using the MIRA antigens, annotated TCRs were further analysed by specific ORF or by position within an ORF. Depth was the summed frequency of annotated unique rearrangements, while breadth was defined as annotated unique rearrangements over total unique productive rearrangements. Group comparisons of TCR breadth used two-sided Wilcoxon rank-sum tests. This immuneACCESS table, as held by TCRdb, lists in-frame sequences with V and J called but not all clones. Of the missing ones, under half trace to an unresolved V gene in checked studies; the others have no known cause. The V and J calls and clone size were taken over from that table, and D and trimming were inferred from the DNA. This sample comprises some 240,000 clones, around 88% of them detected only once. Jointly, the top ten make up roughly 3% of the sample.

Study-wide conclusions, independent of this receptor: Ad26.COV2.S recipients had higher spike-specific TCR breadth than placebo recipients (P = 0.0014). The study was not powered for comparison of responses between vaccine doses or regimens. Vaccine and placebo recipients had comparable non-spike TCR breadth, which fits with the vaccine containing only spike. Substantial breadth of spike-specific CD8+ and CD4+ T cell responses was reported after vaccination. The authors noted that the TCR breadth and depth analyses may have underestimated total T cell responses.

Points on this clone: Its cognate antigen has yet to be identified. It has no much larger one-base neighbor in the sample; base qualities were not kept.

Specimen: peripheral blood, collected in a trial of Ad26.COV2.S vaccine versus placebo. The TCR comes from a person between 18 and 59 years old who received the Ad26.COV2.S COVID-19 vaccine or a placebo. Rearrangement joined TRBV5-6 to TRBJ1-2; a tentative D match to TRBD1 spans 5 bases. The CDR3 region reads CASSLVRAGTDGYTF. DNA sequence: TGTGCCAGCAGCTTGGTTAGGGCAGGGACCGATGGCTACACCTTC.